These T cell receptor beta chains were read from a single sample in a study of blood T cell repertoires in COVID-19. TCRdb keeps only in-frame clones here, not all; method: immunoSEQ multiplex PCR. Among about 110,000 clones listed, approximately 80% were seen once. Sequencing was performed on peripheral blood. All receptors derive from a woman between 65 and 79 years old with acute or convalescent COVID-19. CDR3s include the opening cysteine and the closing phenylalanine or tryptophan. A D gene is named only where the DNA matches it firmly. Some rows mark clone size as missing; the rest say once, few, many or name a class of expanded clone.

v_gene	j_gene	abundance	d_gene	CDR3nt	CDR3aa
TRBV6-5	TRBJ1-6	once	NA	TGTGCCAGCAGTCCCGGCTCCTATAATTCACCCCTCCACTTT	CASSPGSYNSPLHF
TRBV3-1/TRBV3-2	TRBJ2-1	NA	TRBD2	TGTGCCAGCAGCCAACCGGGACTAGCGTCGAATGAGCAGTTCTTC	CASSQPGLASNEQFF
TRBV12-3/TRBV12-4	TRBJ2-7	once	NA	TGTGCCAGCAATCAGGGGCGTCACGAGCAGTACTTC	CASNQGRHEQYF
TRBV28	TRBJ1-1	NA	TRBD1	TGTGCCAGCAGTTTTTTACAGGGGTTCGCTTTCTTT	CASSFLQGFAFF
TRBV24-1	TRBJ2-7	NA	TRBD1	TGTGCCACCAGTGATTTAGCGGACAGGGGAGGCGAGCAGTACTTC	CATSDLADRGGEQYF
TRBV28	TRBJ2-3	few	NA	TGTGCCAGCAGTTTTGGGGGGGCCGGCACAGATACGCAGTATTTT	CASSFGGAGTDTQYF
TRBV21-1	TRBJ2-3	NA	NA	TGTGCCAGCAGCAAAAAGGAAGTTTCGGGGACTAGCGGACTCACAGATACGCAGTATTTT	CASSKKEVSGTSGLTDTQYF
TRBV6-1	TRBJ2-3	NA	TRBD2	TGTGCCAGCAGTGAAAAGCGGGGGGCCGTCAGAAGCACAGATACGCAGTATTTT	CASSEKRGAVRSTDTQYF
TRBV5-1	TRBJ1-5	NA	NA	TGCGCCAGCAGCTTAGGGGTGGACAATCAGCCCCAGCATTTT	CASSLGVDNQPQHF
TRBV7-3	TRBJ2-2	NA	NA	TGTGCCAGCAGTGGCCTAGTCGGCGGGGAGCTGTTTTTT	CASSGLVGGELFF
TRBV18	TRBJ2-3	NA	NA	TGTGCCAGCTCACCACTTTTAGAGGCTAGCACAGATACGCAGTATTTT	CASSPLLEASTDTQYF
TRBV6-6	TRBJ1-5	NA	NA	TGTGCCAGCAACGGCAGGGTAGTCAGCAATCAGCCCCAGCATTTT	CASNGRVVSNQPQHF
TRBV28	TRBJ2-5	once	TRBD1	TGTGCCAGCAGTTCCGGGACAGGGGTAGAGACCCAGTACTTC	CASSSGTGVETQYF
TRBV28	TRBJ1-3	NA	NA	TGTGCCAGCAGTTTGGCAGGGCCCGGAAACACCATATATTTT	CASSLAGPGNTIYF
TRBV25-1	TRBJ1-1	NA	TRBD1	TGTGCCAGCAGTGGGGGACAGACGATGAACACTGAAGCTTTCTTT	CASSGGQTMNTEAFF
TRBV13	TRBJ1-6	NA	NA	TGTGCCAGCAGCCCGCGATACCTCTCCTATAATTCACCCCTCCACTTT	CASSPRYLSYNSPLHF
TRBV28	TRBJ1-5	NA	NA	TGTGCCAGCAGCTCATCACCGGGCAGGGGAAATCAGCCCCAGCATTTT	CASSSSPGRGNQPQHF